This TCR beta chain derives from a study of monozygotic twins with cystic fibrosis. Assay used: immunoSEQ multiplex PCR; TCRdb lists only in-frame clones, some missing. The table records some 10,000 clones, 85% of them present only once. Study-level findings and limits: No link emerged between shared CDR3 counts and age, concordance or severity.

About this clone: The antigen is not known.

The CDR3 loop spans 15 amino acids. The trim removed 4 bases at V and 1 base at J, leaving 7 bases unmatched. Germline CDR1 reads SGHTS; CDR2 reads YDEGEE. The chain has TRBV5-8 and TRBJ2-7; 8 bases fit TRBD1. Sequenced sample: blood. The clonotype originates from a young man with cystic fibrosis. The CDR3 spells CASSPRTGLSYEQYF. In DNA form, the CDR3 reads TGTGCCAGCAGCCCACGGACAGGGCTTTCCTACGAGCAGTACTTC.